The 12 T cell receptor beta chains presented below share a single source sample, sequenced in a study of yellow fever vaccine responses in identical twins. TCRdb re-derived calls from the RT-PCR reads in MiXCR, one entry per CDR3 protein. The table has roughly 4,700 distinct CDR3 sequences, 85% seen once. The sequencing here drew on T cells from blood (PBMCs), unsorted or a sorted subset (not recorded which), taken before or after yellow fever vaccination (not recorded which). The receptors here all came from a woman under 30 who received the yellow fever vaccine.

The chain combines TRBV20-1 with TRBJ2-5; 11 nucleotides align to TRBD2. CDR1 and CDR2 (germline): DFQATT, SNEGSKA (reference sequence). Unmatched junction bases numbered 7, after V lost 6 bases and J lost 1 base. This CDR3 is 15 amino acids long. Written as DNA, the CDR3 is TGCAGTGCCCAACTCCTAGCGGGGGGCCAAGAGACCCAGTACTTC. Protein product: CSAQLLAGGQETQYF.

The chain joins TRBV29-1 to TRBJ2-5; unclear D gene. Trimming cost V 0 bases and J 4 bases, with 9 bases left between them. Germline CDR1 SQVTM, CDR2 ANQGSEA. This CDR3 is 13 amino acids long. Here the CDR3 DNA reads TGCAGCGTTGAAGAACAAGGGCCAGAGACCCAGTACTTC. The encoded protein is CSVEEQGPETQYF.

This chain joins TRBV11-2 and TRBJ1-5; D is undetermined. CDR1 is SGHAT, CDR2 FQNNGV, per germline. Trimming left V 2 bases short and J 1 base short, with 6 bases between. The CDR3 sequence is 14 residues long. In nucleotides, the CDR3 is TGTGCCAGCAGCTTATTGCGGAGCAATCAGCCCCAGCATTTT. Translated: CASSLLRSNQPQHF.

In DNA, the CDR3 is TGCGCCAGCAGTCAGGTCGGGCTAGCGGCTCACAATGAGCAGTTCTTC. Protein: CASSQVGLAAHNEQFF. V and J are TRBV5-1 and TRBJ2-1; 7 bases are shared with TRBD2. CDR1 and CDR2 (germline): SGHRS, YFSETQ. The trim removed 5 bases at V and 5 bases at J, leaving 13 bases unmatched. The length of the CDR3 is 16 residues.

The gene calls are TRBV5-1 and TRBJ1-4; tentative D call: TRBD1 (6 bases). The CDR3 length is 15 residues. The V gene's germline CDR1 is SGHRS and CDR2 YFSETQ. Deletions cut 4 bases from V and 8 bases from J, with 18 bases between. The DNA for the CDR3 is TGCGCCAGCAGCGGAGGTGGGGGCCAGGACGAAAAACTGTTTTTT. Residues: CASSGGGGQDEKLFF.

This sequence joins TRBV7-2 and TRBJ2-5; the D is unclear. Trimming stripped 4 bases from V and 4 bases from J, with 7 bases between. The CDR3 has 12 amino acids. CDR1 is SGHTA, CDR2 FQGNSA, per germline. CDR3 sequence reads: CASSSQLETQYF. In DNA form, the CDR3 reads TGTGCCAGCAGCTCCCAATTAGAGACCCAGTACTTC.

The chain employs TRBV29-1 and TRBJ2-6, with TRBD1 identical over 7 bases. This CDR3 region has 14 residues. Germline V CDR1 and CDR2: SQVTM, ANQGSEA. The junction had 3 bases not matched to a gene; V was cut back by 5 bases and J by 2 bases. CDR3 bases: TGCAGCGTTTCTGGGACAGCTGGGGCCAACGTCCTGACTTTC. As protein: CSVSGTAGANVLTF.

This clonotype was seen once. V and J are TRBV11-3 and TRBJ1-1; possible D gene TRBD1, 6 bases. CDR1 SGHNT and CDR2 YENEEA come from the germline V gene. The CDR3 consists of 15 residues. Trimming cost V 1 base and J 1 base, with 10 bases left between them. The CDR3 coding sequence is TGTGCCAGCAGCTTAGTCGGACAGCAGAACACTGAAGCTTTCTTT. Protein sequence: CASSLVGQQNTEAFF.

V gene TRBV2 combines with J gene TRBJ1-2; D not resolved. Germline CDR1 reads SNHLY; CDR2 reads FYNNEI. V lost 4 bases, J lost 3 bases, and 9 bases lay in between. This CDR3 region has 13 residues. CDR3 DNA: TGTGCCAGCAGTGTTTTGGCAGACTATGGCTACACCTTC. It yields the protein CASSVLADYGYTF.

The chain has TRBV7-1 and TRBJ2-2; TRBD2 matches 8 bases. TRBV7-1 falls under the ORF class, with uncertain function. The CDR3 covers 15 residues. V trimming: 5 bases; J trimming: 2 bases; junction bases outside the gene matches: 4. The CDR3 loop is CASSALAANTGELFF. The CDR3 nucleotides are TGTGCCAGCAGCGCACTAGCGGCCAACACCGGGGAGCTGTTTTTT.

This clonotype occurred once. The J gene is TRBJ2-1, the V gene TRBV6-9; D possibly corresponds to TRBD2 (5 bases). V gave up 0 bases and J gave up 3 bases, with 6 bases separating them. The CDR3 covers 14 residues. Looked up from germline, CDR1 is MNHGY and CDR2 is SVAAGI. The CDR3 nucleotides read TGTGCCAGCAGTTATTCGGGGAGCTACAATGAGCAGTTCTTC. Its protein is CASSYSGSYNEQFF.

This CDR3 is CASSLETGQPQHF. Written as DNA, the CDR3 is TGTGCCAGCAGCTTAGAGACTGGTCAGCCCCAGCATTTT. The rearrangement uses TRBV11-1 and TRBJ1-5; D is uncertain. This CDR3 spans 13 amino acids. Germline V CDR1 and CDR2: SGHAT, FQDESV (reference sequence). V was shortened by 1 base and J by 6 bases, with 7 bases between the two germline ends. Variable domain in full (rest from reference TRBV11-1 and TRBJ1-5): EAEVAQSPRYKITEKSQAVAFWCDPISGHATLYWYRQILGQGPELLVQFQDESVVDDSQLPKDRFSAERLKGVDSTLKIQPAELGDSAMYLCASSLETGQPQHFGDGTRLSIL.